Following are 16 T cell receptor beta chains from one sample sequenced in a study of T cells in Graves' hyperthyroidism and ophthalmopathy. Regions amplified from RNA transcripts were the TCR beta CDR3 regions. Using the HTBI primer set, a first-round RT-PCR was run on the TCR CDR3. TCRdb re-called the multiplex PCR reads through MiXCR, storing one row per CDR3 protein. This sample has 450,000 to 600,000 distinct CDR3 sequences, with 20% found just once. What was sequenced was blood. The receptors come from a man between 40 and 49 years old with Graves' ophthalmopathy.

The chain links TRBV20-1 to TRBJ2-2, with 8 nucleotides matching TRBD2. V dropped 6 bases and J dropped 2; count of bases not matched to a gene: 8. Germline CDR1 reads DFQATT; CDR2 reads SNEGSKA (reference sequence). The CDR3 is 15 residues long. The CDR3 DNA sequence: TGCAGTGCACCGGGACTAGGATTAAACACCGGGGAGCTGTTTTTT. The encoded protein is CSAPGLGLNTGELFF.

This clonotype was recorded once. The V and J genes are TRBV7-9 and TRBJ2-5, with D uncertain. The CDR3 runs to 15 residues. The germline gives CDR1 SEHNR, CDR2 FQNEAQ (reference sequence). V was pared by 7 bases and J by 3 bases, with 18 bases between. CDR3 DNA: TGTGCCAGCATCTCACAGCTTAGGTTTGAAGAGACCCAGTACTTC. This encodes CASISQLRFEETQYF.

This clonotype has more than one count but fewer than ten. V and J are TRBV3-1 and TRBJ2-6; no clear D. CDR3 size: 16 residues. CDR1 and CDR2 (germline): LGHDT, YNNKEL (reference sequence). V lost 1 base and J 4 bases, leaving 11 bases between the germline ends. CDR3 in amino acids: CASSQGNLRGANVLTF. Here the CDR3 DNA reads TGTGCCAGCAGCCAAGGAAACCTGCGAGGGGCCAACGTCCTGACTTTC.

This clonotype was seen repeatedly, ten times or more. The chain recombines TRBV28 with TRBJ2-2, with D perhaps TRBD2 (6 bases). V dropped 5 bases and J dropped 4 bases, with 23 bases sitting between them. The germline V gene encodes CDR1 MDHEN and CDR2 SYDVKM. This CDR3 spans 18 amino acids. CDR3 amino acids: CASSPTPRRAGRTGELFF. Here the CDR3 DNA reads TGTGCCAGCAGTCCAACTCCGAGGAGGGCGGGACGCACCGGGGAGCTGTTTTTT.

This clonotype was seen a handful of times. Its ends do not fully match the called genes, so a read error is possible. V usage is TRBV7-8 and J usage is TRBJ2-3; no clear D gene. CDR1 is SGHVS and CDR2 is FQNEAQ in the germline V gene. The CDR3 has 13 amino acids. The CDR3 region is CASRLRSTDAQYF. In nucleotides, the CDR3 is TGTGCCAGCAGGCTTCGGAGCACAGATGCGCAGTATTTT.

This rearrangement joins TRBV2 to TRBJ1-3; D is undetermined. V lost 4 bases, J lost 0 bases, and 10 bases lay in between. This CDR3 contains 15 residues. Germline lookup yields CDR1 SNHLY and CDR2 FYNNEI. In nucleotides, the CDR3 is TGTGCCAGCAGTGTGGGGTTTAGCTCTGGAAACACCATATATTTT. This sequence encodes CASSVGFSSGNTIYF.

In this sample, this clonotype turned up a few times. J is TRBJ2-7 and V is TRBV6-1, with D unclear. CDR1 and CDR2 from the germline V gene are MNHNS and SASEGT. This CDR3 has 11 amino acids. The V gene lost 11 bases and the J gene lost 3 bases, with 11 bases spanning the gap. As DNA, the CDR3 is TGTGCCTCAGGACCTAGCTACGAGCAGTACTTC. It is translated as CASGPSYEQYF.

This clonotype occurred once. The chain recombines TRBV19 with TRBJ1-3; D is uncertain. The germline V gene has CDR1 LNHDA and CDR2 SQIVND (reference sequence). The CDR3 is 16 residues long. Trimming cost V 3 bases and J 6 bases, with 18 bases left between them. CDR3 residues: CASSMGRRTDKNTIYF. CDR3 DNA: TGTGCCAGTAGTATGGGTCGGAGGACTGATAAAAACACCATATATTTT.

This clonotype has at least ten counts. This chain connects TRBV6-2 or TRBV6-3 to TRBJ2-3; 11 bases map to TRBD2. Losses at the gene ends were 0 bases for V and 5 bases for J; bases not matched to a gene: 19. CDR3 size: 21 residues. Germline CDR1 and CDR2: MNHEY and SVGEGT. CDR3 DNA sequence: TGTGCCAGCAGTTACTCCCGGGGAGCTAGCGGGGGGTCATCCCCCGGAGATACGCAGTATTTT. Translated, it gives CASSYSRGASGGSSPGDTQYF.

This clonotype was detected many times. The CDR3 here is CASRGQLYGYTF. The CDR3 bases are TGTGCCAGCAGGGGACAGCTCTATGGCTACACCTTC. The chain recombines TRBV28 with TRBJ1-2, with 7 nucleotides matching TRBD1. With 6 bases clipped from V and 4 bases from J, the junction kept 2 bases outside the gene matches. The length of the CDR3 is 12 residues. CDR1 is MDHEN, CDR2 SYDVKM, per germline.

This clonotype came up a few times. V and J are TRBV12-5 and TRBJ2-7; D is uncertain. CDR3 length: 12 residues. Germline CDR1 and CDR2: LGHNT and FRNRAP. V lost 0 bases to trimming and J lost 4 bases, with 4 bases between them. The CDR3 nucleotides are TGTGCTAGTGGTTTGGTATTTTACGAGCAGTACTTC. Protein product: CASGLVFYEQYF.

This clonotype occurred a few times. The rearrangement uses TRBV20-1 and TRBJ2-7; 7 nucleotides agree with TRBD2. The V and J ends lost 6 bases and 1 base, in that order; junction bases with no gene match: 12. Germline V CDR1 and CDR2: DFQATT, SNEGSKA (reference sequence). This CDR3 region has 15 residues. The chain's CDR3 is CSADSPSGGSYEQYF. In DNA form, the CDR3 reads TGCAGTGCCGACTCCCCTAGCGGCGGTTCCTACGAGCAGTACTTC.

This clonotype came up many times. The chain's CDR3 is CASSQGLARYEQYF. DNA of the CDR3: TGTGCCAGCAGCCAAGGGCTAGCGAGGTACGAGCAGTACTTC. The V gene is TRBV3-1, the J gene TRBJ2-7; a possible D gene is TRBD2 (6 bases). This CDR3 comprises 14 residues. Germline V gene data show CDR1 as LGHDT and CDR2 as YNNKEL (reference sequence). Trimming shortened V by 1 base and J by 4 bases, and 11 bases separated the two germline ends.

This chain joins TRBV6-2 or TRBV6-3 and TRBJ2-1; 11 nucleotides align to TRBD2. This CDR3 has 16 amino acids. After removal of 7 bases from V and 10 bases from J, the junction contained 15 bases not matched to a gene. CDR1 is MNHEY and CDR2 is SVGEGT in the germline V gene. The CDR3 DNA sequence: TGTGCCAGCACCACTTACCATAGCGGGGGGGCCAGAGAGCAGTTCTTC. Its translation: CASTTYHSGGAREQFF.

The chain combines TRBV5-6 with TRBJ1-6; D is unresolved. The germline V and J ends were trimmed by 1 base and 7 bases, with 12 bases remaining between them. The length of the CDR3 is 15 residues. Germline loops: CDR1 SGHDT, CDR2 YYEEEE. For the CDR3, the DNA is TGTGCCAGCAGCTTGTCGGGCCTAGGGAATTCACCCCTCCACTTT. Its translation is CASSLSGLGNSPLHF.

This clonotype has a handful of counts. V and J are TRBV4-2 and TRBJ1-1; no reliable D call. Germline CDR1 and CDR2: LGHNA and YNFKEQ. This CDR3 is 14 amino acids long. Trimming cost V 4 bases and J 3 bases, with 12 bases left between them. The CDR3 DNA reads TGTGCCAGCAGCCGGACGGACGGCTACACTGAAGCTTTCTTT. This gives the protein CASSRTDGYTEAFF.